Reported below is one T cell receptor (beta chain). Its antigen is unidentified. V shed 4 bases, J shed 6 bases, and the junction held 14 bases outside the gene matches. The CDR3 loop spans 18 amino acids. Germline CDR1 and CDR2: SGHTS and YDEGEE. The data are from a study of cytomegalovirus exposure and HLA in healthy donors. Use of 60 Vbeta and 13 Jbeta primers characterized the PCR. The repertoire was sequenced with immunoSEQ multiplex PCR; TCRdb's copy has only in-frame clones and lacks some. This table holds 40,000 to 55,000 clones, around 70% found once. Findings and limits, study-wide: Associated with cytomegalovirus, according to the listing, were 150 to 200 TCR beta chains. A highly shared variant cluster was judged a likely technical artifact. It was only CMV serostatus that was available as immune exposure information. Apparent HLA restriction characterized most CMV-associated TCR beta chains in a later analysis.

The TCR originated in a woman aged 45-60 years in good health and CMV-seronegative. Sample: PBMCs. This chain uses TRBV5-8 with TRBJ2-7; 15 bases are shared with TRBD2. The CDR3 protein is CASSPLGLAGGKGPEQYF. CDR3 DNA sequence: TGTGCCAGCAGCCCCTTGGGACTAGCGGGAGGAAAAGGGCCCGAGCAGTACTTC.